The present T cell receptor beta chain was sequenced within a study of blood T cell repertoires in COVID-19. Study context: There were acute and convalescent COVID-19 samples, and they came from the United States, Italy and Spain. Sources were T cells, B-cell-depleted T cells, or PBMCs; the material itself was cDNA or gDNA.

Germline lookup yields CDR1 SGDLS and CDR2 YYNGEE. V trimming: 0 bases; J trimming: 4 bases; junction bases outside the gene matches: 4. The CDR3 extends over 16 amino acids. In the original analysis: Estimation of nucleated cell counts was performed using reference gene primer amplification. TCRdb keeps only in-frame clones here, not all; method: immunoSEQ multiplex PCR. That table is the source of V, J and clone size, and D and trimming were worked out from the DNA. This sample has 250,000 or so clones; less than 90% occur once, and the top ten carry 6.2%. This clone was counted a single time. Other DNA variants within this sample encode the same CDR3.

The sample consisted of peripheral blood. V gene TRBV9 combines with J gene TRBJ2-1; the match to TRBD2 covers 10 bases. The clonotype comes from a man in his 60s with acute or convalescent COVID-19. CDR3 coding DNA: TGTGCCAGCAGCGTAGAGTCTAGCGGGGGTTACAATGAGCAGTTCTTC. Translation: CASSVESSGGYNEQFF.